This T cell receptor (beta chain) is drawn from a study of human T cells and chemical hapten exposure. Across the whole study: Patch testing was performed with 0.01% DPC on the upper back, with reading at 6 days. Study-level points and caveats: Higher patch test scores went with higher counts of PT1 expanded TCRs. Significantly more large CDR3 similarity clusters were formed by expanded TCRs than by controls.

This clonotype was observed a few times. Its specificity is unknown. This sample's time point: patch test 1, 2 weeks after DPC sensitization. Treatment reported: therapeutic diphenylcyclopropenone sensitization with weekly scalp DPC. Those who donated were patients with alopecia, 18 to 70 years of age, and suitable for DPC. Each CDR3 protein gets one entry after TCRdb re-called the RACE reads with MiXCR. The sample gives some 190,000 distinct CDR3 sequences, approximately 20% of which show up once; about 7% is in the top ten. The V end lost 4 bases, the J end lost 1 base, and 13 bases lay between the germline ends. The CDR3 is 16 residues long. Germline assignment: CDR1 MGHRA and CDR2 YSYEKL.

The clonotype originates from a woman aged 45-60 years with alopecia areata. Some clones in this sample may be carry-over from other donors' samples. This material consisted of whole blood, taken in connection with sensitization to the hapten diphenylcyclopropenone (DPC). The rearrangement joins TRBV4-1 to TRBJ2-2; D gene unclear. The CDR3 loop is CASSPLTRLNTGELFF. DNA of the CDR3: TGCGCCAGCAGCCCCTTGACCAGGCTGAACACCGGGGAGCTGTTTTTT.